A selection of T cell receptor beta chains follows, all from one sample in a study of cytomegalovirus exposure and HLA in healthy donors. Libraries were prepared by immunoSEQ multiplex PCR; TCRdb keeps only in-frame clonotypes and omits some of them. The data contain tens of thousands of clones, about 79% of them seen just once; the ten biggest clones take up about 7.6%. Material: PBMCs. These receptors originate from a man in his 60s in good health and CMV-seropositive. The CDR3 runs from the conserved cysteine through the conserved F or W. D genes are given only for firm matches. Clone size is not always given. Where it is, it says once, few, many or a class for expanded clones.

V gene	J gene	D gene	clone size	CDR3 DNA	CDR3 protein
TRBV19	TRBJ1-1	NA	NA	TGTGCCAGTAGCCTGACAGACAGGAACACTGAAGCTTTCTTT	CASSLTDRNTEAFF
TRBV2	TRBJ1-1	NA	NA	TGTGCCAGCACTCCCGTTCGGGGGGTCTCTGAAGCTTTCTTT	CASTPVRGVSEAFF
TRBV7-9	TRBJ1-1	NA	once	TGTTCCAGCAGCTTAGTGCCCTATCGGGGAGGGAACACTGAAGCTTTCTTT	CSSSLVPYRGGNTEAFF
TRBV18	TRBJ1-1	NA	NA	TGTGCCAGCTCACCAGGCCAAGACACTGAAGCTTTCTTT	CASSPGQDTEAFF
TRBV6-1	TRBJ2-5	TRBD1	NA	TGTGCCAGCCGCGCTTTGGACAGGGGACAAGAGACCCAGTACTTC	CASRALDRGQETQYF
TRBV2	TRBJ2-5	NA	NA	TGTGCCAGCAGTGCTAGCCAAGAGACCCAGTACTTC	CASSASQETQYF
TRBV2	TRBJ1-4	NA	once	TGTGCCAGCAGCCCACAAGGCAGGGTTGAAAAACTGTTTTTT	CASSPQGRVEKLFF
TRBV10-1	TRBJ2-1	NA	NA	TGCGCCAGCAGTGAAGGGCAGGGGAACTCTGAGCAGTTCTTC	CASSEGQGNSEQFF
TRBV5-8	TRBJ2-1	TRBD2	NA	TGTGCCAGCAGCCTTGGACTAGCAGCCAGGGATGAGCAGTTCTTC	CASSLGLAARDEQFF
TRBV4-1	TRBJ1-1	TRBD1	NA	TGCGCCAGCAGCCAAGGGCTACAGGGGAGCACTGAAGCTTTCTTT	CASSQGLQGSTEAFF
TRBV2	TRBJ2-7	TRBD1	NA	TGTGCCAGCGGACAGGGCTACTTCGGGGAGCAGTACTTC	CASGQGYFGEQYF
TRBV11-3	TRBJ1-1	TRBD1	once	TGTGCCAGCAGCTCGGACAGGGGTAACACTGAAGCTTTCTTT	CASSSDRGNTEAFF
TRBV19	TRBJ2-5	TRBD1	NA	TGTGCCAGTAGTATAGGGGGACAGGGAATCGAGACCCAGTACTTC	CASSIGGQGIETQYF
TRBV27	TRBJ2-3	NA	NA	TGTGCCAGCACTTTTCAGGGGCGGTACACAGATACGCAGTATTTT	CASTFQGRYTDTQYF
TRBV5-1	TRBJ1-1	TRBD1	NA	TGCGCCAGCAGCCCCGACAGGGGGCTTCTGTACACTGAAGCTTTCTTT	CASSPDRGLLYTEAFF
TRBV7-9	TRBJ1-1	NA	once	TGTTCCAGCAGCTTAGATGGGACTTTCACTGAAGCTTTCTTT	CSSSLDGTFTEAFF
TRBV10-2	TRBJ2-1	TRBD2	once	TGCGCCAGCAGGGTAGCGGGAGGGGCCAATGAGCAGTTCTTC	CASRVAGGANEQFF
TRBV6-6	TRBJ2-3	NA	NA	TGTGCCAGCAGTTACCTCCGCACAGATACGCAGTATTTT	CASSYLRTDTQYF
TRBV10-2	TRBJ2-5	TRBD1	NA	TGCGCCAGCAGAGATACCGGGACAGGGACCGAAGAGACCCAGTACTTC	CASRDTGTGTEETQYF
TRBV27	TRBJ2-2	TRBD2	NA	TGTGCCAGCTTCACCGTAGCGGGAAGCACCGGGGAGCTGTTTTTT	CASFTVAGSTGELFF
TRBV2	TRBJ1-4	NA	NA	TGTGCCAGCAGAAATGACAGACCGAATGAAAAACTGTTTTTT	CASRNDRPNEKLFF
TRBV5-1	TRBJ2-7	TRBD1	NA	TGCGCCAGCAGCTCGGACAGGGGATTCTACGAGCAGTACTTC	CASSSDRGFYEQYF
TRBV27	TRBJ2-1	TRBD2	once	TGTGCCAGCAGTTCAAGAGGACTAGCGGGAGCTTCGCAGTTCTTC	CASSSRGLAGASQFF
TRBV7-2	TRBJ2-3	NA	NA	TGTGCCAGCAGCGCCCAGGGCGTAGATACGCAGTATTTT	CASSAQGVDTQYF
TRBV11-3	TRBJ2-1	TRBD2	NA	TGTGCCAGCAGCTTAAAACCCCGGACTAGCGGAGTCAATGAGCAGTTCTTC	CASSLKPRTSGVNEQFF
TRBV18	TRBJ2-2	NA	few	TGTGCCGCCAACACAGGGATGGCCACCGGGGAGCTGTTTTTT	CAANTGMATGELFF
TRBV6-1	TRBJ1-1	NA	NA	TGTGCCAGCAGTGTTACCGTCCAGGGGAACACTGAAGCTTTCTTT	CASSVTVQGNTEAFF
TRBV11-2	TRBJ2-2	NA	NA	TGTGCCAGCAGCCCCGGACTAACGCGAACCGGGGAGCTGTTTTTT	CASSPGLTRTGELFF
TRBV5-1	TRBJ1-2	NA	NA	TGCGCCAGCAGCTTGGGGACAGTCTATGGCTACACCTTC	CASSLGTVYGYTF
TRBV27	TRBJ1-3	NA	once	TGTGCCAGCAGTTCGACAGCTAGCTCTGGAAACACCATATATTTT	CASSSTASSGNTIYF
TRBV6-5	TRBJ1-4	NA	once	TGTGCCAGCAGCTGGCTTCATGAAAAACTGTTTTTT	CASSWLHEKLFF
TRBV11-3	TRBJ2-1	TRBD2	once	TGTGCCAGCAGCTTTTCATCGGGACTAGCGGACAATGAGCAGTTCTTC	CASSFSSGLADNEQFF
TRBV5-8	TRBJ2-6	NA	NA	TGTGCCAGCAGCTTGGACGGGTCCGGGGCCAACGTCCTGACTTTC	CASSLDGSGANVLTF
TRBV6-5	TRBJ1-2	NA	NA	TGTGCCAGCAGTCCTAGGGGGGGCGATGGCTACACCTTC	CASSPRGGDGYTF
TRBV5-1	TRBJ2-3	TRBD1	NA	TGCGCCAGCAGCCCGGGTCAGGGGGTCCCTAGTGCAGATACGCAGTATTTT	CASSPGQGVPSADTQYF
TRBV18	TRBJ2-2	TRBD2	once	TGTGCCAGCTCACCACAGAGCGGGGGCCTGAACACCGGGGAGCTGTTTTTT	CASSPQSGGLNTGELFF
TRBV4-2	TRBJ2-5	NA	NA	TGTGCCAGCAGCCAAGATTCGGCCGAGCGGGAGACCCAGTACTTC	CASSQDSAERETQYF
TRBV5-1	TRBJ1-1	NA	NA	TGCGCCAGCAGCTTGGCCGGGGATTCGAGGGCTGAAGCTTTCTTT	CASSLAGDSRAEAFF
TRBV5-5	TRBJ1-5	TRBD1	NA	TGTGCCAGCAGCACAGAACCGGGACAGAATCAGCCCCAGCATTTT	CASSTEPGQNQPQHF
TRBV9	TRBJ2-7	NA	NA	TGTGCCAGCAGCGTAGATTCCAGGGTCCACGAGCAGTACTTC	CASSVDSRVHEQYF
TRBV2	TRBJ1-1	NA	few	TGTGCCAGCAGTGACCAGGGAAGGAACACTGAAGCTTTCTTT	CASSDQGRNTEAFF
TRBV10-1	TRBJ2-7	TRBD1	NA	TGCGCCAGCAGTCCCGGGACAGGGGGCGAGGAGCAGTACTTC	CASSPGTGGEEQYF
TRBV5-1	TRBJ2-7	NA	NA	TGCGCCAGCAGCTTGGGGGTAAAGAGCGCAACCTACGAGCAGTACTTC	CASSLGVKSATYEQYF
TRBV6-5	TRBJ2-3	NA	few	TGTGCCAGCAGTTTCCGACTAGCAGATACGCAGTATTTT	CASSFRLADTQYF
TRBV5-5	TRBJ1-5	TRBD1	NA	TGTGCCAGCAGCCTGCTGGCCAGGGGGCAGGGTCAGCCCCAGCATTTT	CASSLLARGQGQPQHF
TRBV5-1	TRBJ2-7	TRBD1	NA	TGCGCCAGCAGTCGGGACAGGGAATACGAGCAGTACTTC	CASSRDREYEQYF
TRBV4-1	TRBJ1-2	NA	few	TGCGCCAGCAGCCAAGGGGGCAGTGATGGCTACACCTTC	CASSQGGSDGYTF